The 9 T cell receptor beta chains below all came from one sample that was sequenced in a study of blood T cell repertoires in COVID-19. The data were produced by immunoSEQ multiplex PCR, yet TCRdb's version contains in-frame clones alone and is incomplete. The sample yields some 78,000 clones, 70% to 90% seen once. Sequences were obtained from peripheral blood. These receptors all stem from a man in his forties or fifties with active or convalescent COVID-19.

V is TRBV11-2 and J is TRBJ2-7, with D unresolved. This CDR3 spans 15 amino acids. V lost 5 bases, J lost 5 bases, and 19 bases lay in between. Germline CDR1 is SGHAT and CDR2 is FQNNGV. The CDR3 loop is CASSPSRISFNEQYF. The CDR3 DNA follows: TGTGCCAGCAGCCCGAGTCGAATCTCGTTCAACGAGCAGTACTTC. Together with reference TRBV11-2 and TRBJ2-7, the CDR3 gives the full variable domain: EAGVAQSPRYKIIEKRQSVAFWCNPISGHATLYWYQQILGQGPKLLIQFQNNGVVDDSQLPKDRFSAERLKGVDSTLKIQPAKLEDSAVYLCASSPSRISFNEQYFGPGTRLTVT.

J is TRBJ2-3 and V is TRBV4-2, with 14 bases matching TRBD2. CDR3 size: 19 residues. CDR1 is LGHNA, CDR2 YNFKEQ, per germline. J lost 2 bases, V lost 3 bases, and 10 bases had no gene match. CDR3 nucleotide sequence: TGTGCCAGCAGCCACGGACTAGCGGGAGGTTCGGGGGCCACAGATACGCAGTATTTT. It encodes CASSHGLAGGSGATDTQYF.

The chain has TRBV24-1 and TRBJ2-1; TRBD2 matches 11 bases. CDR1 is KGHDR and CDR2 is SFDVKD in the germline V gene. The CDR3 length is 19 residues. V was clipped by 1 base and J by 0 bases; unmatched bases: 7. CDR3 residues: CATSDFSSGRHSSYNEQFF. CDR3 bases: TGTGCCACCAGTGATTTTTCTAGCGGGAGGCACAGCTCCTACAATGAGCAGTTCTTC.

J is TRBJ1-2 and V is TRBV24-1; a weak D match, TRBD1 (5 bases). V dropped 3 bases and J dropped 8 bases, with 12 bases sitting between them. Germline V lookup: CDR1 KGHDR, CDR2 SFDVKD. The CDR3 has 13 amino acids. CDR3 DNA: TGTGCCACCAGTGATCCAGAGGGGAGGGGCTACACCTTC. The encoded protein is CATSDPEGRGYTF.

V usage is TRBV2 and J usage is TRBJ2-2; D unresolved. This CDR3 contains 11 residues. V was shortened by 8 bases and J by 6 bases, with 7 bases between the two germline ends. The V gene's germline CDR1 is SNHLY and CDR2 FYNNEI. CDR3: CASSVAGELFF. CDR3 coding DNA: TGTGCCAGCTCTGTTGCCGGGGAGCTGTTTTTT.

The V and J genes are TRBV5-4 and TRBJ2-5; D is possibly TRBD1 (5 bases). CDR1 SGHNT and CDR2 YYREEE come from the germline V gene (reference sequence). The CDR3 has 15 residues. Trimming stripped 4 bases from V and 5 bases from J, with 18 bases between. CDR3 region: CASSPGRSMGETQYF. CDR3 sequence (DNA): TGTGCCAGCAGCCCAGGGCGGAGTATGGGGGAGACCCAGTACTTC.

This clone was observed once. This chain uses TRBV6-2 or TRBV6-3 with TRBJ2-7, with TRBD1 matching over 8 bases. The germline V gene has CDR1 MNHEY and CDR2 SVGEGT. V lost 0 bases and J lost 6; bases outside the gene matches: 7. The CDR3 is 15 residues long. The CDR3 region is CASSYSGRGRGEQYF. The CDR3 coding sequence is TGTGCCAGCAGTTACTCTGGCAGGGGGCGAGGCGAGCAGTACTTC.

The CDR3 is CAWSTDSNSGNTIYF. CDR3 DNA sequence: TGTGCCTGGAGTACCGACTCTAACTCTGGAAACACCATATATTTT. This chain uses TRBV30 with TRBJ1-3; no reliable D call. The CDR3 consists of 15 residues. V was trimmed by 2 bases and J by 0 bases, leaving 11 bases between them. Germline CDR1 reads GTSNPN; CDR2 reads SVGIG (reference sequence). Looking up the rest from reference TRBV30 and TRBJ1-3 gives the full variable domain: SQTIHQWPATLVQPVGSPLSLECTVEGTSNPNLYWYRQAAGRGLQLLFYSVGIGQISSEVPQNLSASRPQDRQFILSSKKLLLSDSGFYLCAWSTDSNSGNTIYFGEGSWLTVV.

A word on this clone: This sample includes further DNA sequences coding for the same CDR3. The chain carries TRBV24-1 and TRBJ1-5, with TRBD1 identical over 9 bases. Germline V gene lookup returns CDR1 KGHDR and CDR2 SFDVKD. This CDR3 is 15 amino acids long. V lost 2 bases, J lost 5 bases, and 3 bases stayed unmatched. The CDR3 region is CATSDSGQGYQPQHF. Written as DNA, the CDR3 is TGTGCCACCAGTGATTCGGGACAGGGATATCAGCCCCAGCATTTT.